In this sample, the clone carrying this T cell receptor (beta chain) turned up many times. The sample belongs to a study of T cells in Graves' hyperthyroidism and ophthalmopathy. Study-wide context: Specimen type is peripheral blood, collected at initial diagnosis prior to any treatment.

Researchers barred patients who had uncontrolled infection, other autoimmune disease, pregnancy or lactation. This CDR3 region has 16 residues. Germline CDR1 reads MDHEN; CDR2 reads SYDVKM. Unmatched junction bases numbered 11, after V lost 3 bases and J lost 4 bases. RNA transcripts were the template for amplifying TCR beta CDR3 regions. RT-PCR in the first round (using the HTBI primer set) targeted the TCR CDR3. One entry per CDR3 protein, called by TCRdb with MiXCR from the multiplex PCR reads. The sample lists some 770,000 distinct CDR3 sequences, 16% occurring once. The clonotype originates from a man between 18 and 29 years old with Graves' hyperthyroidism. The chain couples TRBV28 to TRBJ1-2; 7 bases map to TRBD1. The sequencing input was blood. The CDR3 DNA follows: TGTGCCAGCAGTTTGGACCCCCAGGGGGAAATCTATGGCTACACCTTC. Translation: CASSLDPQGEIYGYTF.